Included here is one T cell receptor (beta chain) sequence, with context. UMI-tagged 5'RACE template switching yielded the TCR beta cDNA. TCRdb reprocessed the 5' RACE reads and stores each CDR3 protein as one record, lacking DNA. The table for this sample gives about half a million distinct CDR3 sequences. This specimen comes from a study of T cells expressing NK-cell markers. The overall study: The eight sequenced donors comprised seven who were HCMV-seropositive and one who was seronegative.

This CDR3 has 17 residues. The sample consisted of blood T cells: a sorted CD56 or NKG2C T cell subset, CD4+ or CD8+ T cells, or bulk PBMC T cells (not recorded which). The source of this sequence is a woman between 45 and 65 years old in good health. The J gene is TRBJ2-1, the V gene TRBV12-3 or TRBV12-4; TCRdb's D call of TRBD1 is untestable without DNA. The CDR3: CASSLPPTGLFYNEQFF.